The T cell receptor (beta chain) under discussion was sequenced for a study of Graves' ophthalmopathy and Graves' hyperthyroidism. Looking at the study overall: No progression to ophthalmopathy over 18 months defined stable hyperthyroidism.

This clonotype was detected many times. RNA served as the template for amplifying TCR beta CDR3 regions. HTBI-primed RT-PCR formed the first round, and a multiplex PCR formed the second. Each CDR3 protein is one row after TCRdb ran MiXCR on the multiplex PCR reads. The sample holds over a million distinct CDR3 sequences, around a third seen once. The CDR3 runs to 14 residues. Germline CDR1 reads SGHAT; CDR2 reads FQNNGV. V was cut by 8 bases and J by 1 base, with 14 bases left in between. The genes are TRBV11-2 and TRBJ2-5, with D perhaps matching TRBD2 (5 bases). The sequence derives from an adult man with Graves' hyperthyroidism. Sequencing was carried out using peripheral blood or thyroid tissue (not recorded which). In DNA, the CDR3 is TGTGCCAGCTCATACGGGGAAGCCCAAGAGACCCAGTACTTC. The encoded protein is CASSYGEAQETQYF.